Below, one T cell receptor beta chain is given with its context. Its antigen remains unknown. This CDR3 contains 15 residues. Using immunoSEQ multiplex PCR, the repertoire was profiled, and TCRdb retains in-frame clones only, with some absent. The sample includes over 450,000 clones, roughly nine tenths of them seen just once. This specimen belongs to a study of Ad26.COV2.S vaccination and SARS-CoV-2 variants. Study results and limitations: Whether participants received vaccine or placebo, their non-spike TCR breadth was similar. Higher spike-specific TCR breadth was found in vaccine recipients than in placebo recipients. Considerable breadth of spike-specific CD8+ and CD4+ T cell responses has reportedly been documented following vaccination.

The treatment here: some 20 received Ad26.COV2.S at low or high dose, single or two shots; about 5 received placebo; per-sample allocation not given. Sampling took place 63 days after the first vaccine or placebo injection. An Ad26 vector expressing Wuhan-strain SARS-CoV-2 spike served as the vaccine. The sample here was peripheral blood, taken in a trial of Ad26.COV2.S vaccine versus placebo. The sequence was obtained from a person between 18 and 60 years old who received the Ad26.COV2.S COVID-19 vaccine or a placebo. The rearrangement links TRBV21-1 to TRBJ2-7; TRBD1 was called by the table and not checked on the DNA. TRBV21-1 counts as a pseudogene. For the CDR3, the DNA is TGTGCCAGCAGCAAAGGCCTCAGGGGGCCCTACGAGCAGTACTTC. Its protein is CASSKGLRGPYEQYF.